This T cell receptor (beta chain) stems from a study of T cells expressing NK-cell markers. The length of the CDR3 is 12 residues. Germline CDR1 is ENHRY and CDR2 is SYGVKD. Reanalyzing the 5' RACE reads, TCRdb keeps one entry per CDR3 protein, without DNA. Its listing shows 300,000 to 450,000 distinct CDR3 sequences. The V gene is TRBV10-3, the J gene TRBJ2-5; the TRBD1 assignment by TCRdb is unverifiable without DNA. Sequencing used blood T cells: a sorted CD56 or NKG2C T cell subset, CD4+ or CD8+ T cells, or bulk PBMC T cells (not recorded which). The TCR was taken from a man between 18 and 69 years old in good health. The CDR3 loop reads CAISRVGETQYF.